This is a list of T cell receptor beta chains from one sample in a study of T cells in Graves' hyperthyroidism and ophthalmopathy. TCRdb analysed the multiplex PCR reads with MiXCR anew, one entry per CDR3 protein. The sample contains fewer than 250,000 distinct CDR3 sequences, approximately 17% of which appear only once. What was sequenced was blood. All receptors derive from a man aged 45-60 years with Graves' hyperthyroidism. Both conserved end residues are part of each CDR3. The D gene is left open where the match is weak. Expanded clones get a size class; other rows say once, few or many, or leave the size out.

d_call | j_call | v_call | clone_size | cdr3_aa | cdr3_nt
TRBD1 | TRBJ2-7 | TRBV6-1 | many | CASGQGLSYEQYF | TGTGCCAGCGGACAGGGGCTGTCCTACGAGCAGTACTTC
NA | TRBJ2-3 | TRBV5-1 | many | CASSVDRSSTDTQYF | TGCGCCAGCAGCGTGGACAGATCTAGCACAGATACGCAGTATTTT
NA | TRBJ2-5 | TRBV7-9 | many | CASSLHAAVQETQYF | TGTGCCAGCAGCTTACATGCCGCAGTACAAGAGACCCAGTACTTC
NA | TRBJ2-6 | TRBV20-1 | once | CSAEESSGANVLTF | TGCAGTGCTGAAGAGAGCTCTGGGGCCAACGTCCTGACTTTC
NA | TRBJ2-2 | TRBV5-8 | few | CASSREGFRTGELFF | TGTGCCAGCAGCCGTGAAGGGTTCCGCACCGGGGAGCTGTTTTTT
NA | TRBJ2-3 | TRBV15 | many | CATSRGVGSTDTQYF | TGTGCCACCAGCAGAGGGGTTGGCAGCACAGATACGCAGTATTTT
NA | TRBJ2-7 | TRBV2 | many | CASSRGGTYEQYF | TGTGCCAGCAGTCGGGGCGGAACCTACGAGCAGTACTTC
TRBD2 | TRBJ2-3 | TRBV5-6 | NA | CASSLVKRGSTDTQYF | TGTGCCAGCAGCTTGGTAAAGCGGGGGAGCACAGATACGCAGTATTTT
TRBD2 | TRBJ2-5 | TRBV5-8 | NA | CASSLISSGKETQYF | TGTGCCAGCAGCTTGATCTCTAGCGGAAAAGAGACCCAGTACTTC
TRBD1 | TRBJ1-4 | TRBV19 | few | CASSRTGADNEKLFF | TGTGCCAGTAGTCGGACAGGGGCCGACAATGAAAAACTGTTTTTT